The sample holds many counts of the clone carrying this T cell receptor (beta chain). Germline V gene data show CDR1 as SEHNR and CDR2 as FQNEAQ (reference sequence). The V and J ends lost 4 bases and 7 bases respectively, with 16 bases between them. The CDR3 spans 15 residues. TCRdb called the PCR reads again in MiXCR, with one record for every CDR3 protein. The sample yields approximately 40,000 distinct CDR3 sequences, roughly 24% seen once. This specimen comes from a study of molecular identifiers for immune sequencing clone quantification. With 10%, 30% or 50% of RNA, about 19,000 to 1,100,000 naive CD8 T cells were sequenced. The sorting of naive CD8 T cells used the CD8+CD4-CCR7+CD45RA+ phenotype.

The chain combines TRBV7-9 with TRBJ1-4; possibly TRBD1 for D (5 bases). The source of this sequence is a human donor in good health. Some libraries in this study had Jurkat cell RNA spiked in. Sequencing used naive CD8+ T cells from blood, with Jurkat cell RNA spiked in. Subset reported: FACS-sorted CD8+CD4-CCR7+CD45RA+ naive T cells. The CDR3 sequence: CASSSPGGIGEKLFF. CDR3 sequence (DNA): TGTGCCAGCAGCTCCCCCGGGGGGATTGGTGAAAAACTGTTTTTT.